The 23 T cell receptor beta chains given below trace back to one sample, sequenced in a study of early T cells in non-severe SARS-CoV-2 infection. TCRdb reprocessed the 5' RACE reads via MiXCR and lists one record per CDR3 protein. The sample consists of about 30,000 distinct CDR3 sequences, roughly 5.4% of them appearing once. Sequenced: whole blood. Receptors were obtained from an adult who was a healthcare worker with PCR-confirmed SARS-CoV-2 infection or an uninfected control (not recorded which).

Judged by abundance, this clonotype is medium-sized (0.01 to 0.1%). V gene TRBV27 combines with J gene TRBJ2-4; D is perhaps TRBD2 (6 bases). Per germline, CDR1 MNHEY and CDR2 SMNVEV (reference sequence). The CDR3 contains 13 residues. The germline V and J ends were trimmed by 2 bases and 8 bases, with 10 bases remaining between them. In DNA form, the CDR3 reads TGTGCCAGCAGTTTAGCGGGACCAGACATTCAGTACTTC. Translating it yields CASSLAGPDIQYF.

Only one count was recorded for this clonotype. This sequence may be a read error, since a much larger clone differs from it by one base. V and J are TRBV5-1 and TRBJ2-7; D perhaps matches TRBD1 (6 bases). Germline CDR1 SGHRS, CDR2 YFSETQ. The CDR3 has 15 residues. The CDR3 nucleotides read TGCGTCAGCAGCTCGCTACAGGGTTTGGAATACGAGCAGTACTTC. It encodes CVSSSLQGLEYEQYF.

V usage is TRBV20-1 and J usage is TRBJ1-6; tentatively, D is TRBD1 (5 bases). V was shortened by 0 bases and J by 13 bases, with 16 bases between the two germline ends. This CDR3 is 14 amino acids long. CDR1 and CDR2 (germline): DFQATT, SNEGSKA (reference sequence). The chain's CDR3 is CSARDSPGQAPLHF. CDR3 nucleotides: TGCAGTGCTAGAGATTCTCCAGGGCAGGCTCCCCTCCACTTT.

This clonotype was seen at least ten times. V is TRBV7-6 and J is TRBJ2-7; D is unresolved. Germline loops: CDR1 SGHVS, CDR2 FNYEAQ. The V end was cut by 5 bases, the J end by 2 bases, with 13 bases between. CDR3 size: 14 residues. In nucleotides, the CDR3 is TGTGCCAGCAGCGGGTTCGCGGACCCCTACGAGCAGTACTTC. Its protein is CASSGFADPYEQYF. Full variable domain (outside the CDR3, taken from reference TRBV7-6 and TRBJ2-7): GAGVSQSPRYKVTKRGQDVALRCDPISGHVSLYWYRQALGQGPEFLTYFNYEAQQDKSGLPNDRFSAERPEGSISTLTIQRTEQRDSAMYRCASSGFADPYEQYFGPGTRLTVT.

This clonotype has more than one count but fewer than ten. The chain recombines TRBV5-1 with TRBJ2-1, with TRBD2 matching over 15 bases. V shed 4 bases and J 12 bases; nucleotides not matched to a gene: 11. The germline V gene encodes CDR1 SGHRS and CDR2 YFSETQ. The CDR3 consists of 16 residues. CDR3 sequence reads: CASSRNPGLAGGGQFF. CDR3 nucleotides: TGCGCCAGCAGCCGAAACCCGGGACTAGCGGGAGGCGGGCAGTTCTTC.

This chain links TRBV3-1 with TRBJ2-3, with TRBD2 identical over 11 bases. The CDR3 has 16 amino acids. Germline V gene sequence: CDR1 LGHDT, CDR2 YNNKEL (reference sequence). J gave up 6 bases and V 6 bases, and 11 bases lay outside the gene matches. The CDR3 bases are TGTGCCAGCAGTCCAATAACGACTAGCGGGAAGGATACGCAGTATTTT. As protein: CASSPITTSGKDTQYF.

This clonotype was observed at least ten times. The chain employs TRBV28 and TRBJ2-4; TRBD1 is a possible D gene (7 bases). Trimming shortened V by 3 bases and J by 5 bases, and 11 bases separated the two germline ends. CDR1 is MDHEN and CDR2 is SYDVKM in the germline V gene. This CDR3 is built from 14 residues. CDR3 amino acids: CASSFGGGQNIQYF. The CDR3 DNA is TGTGCCAGCAGTTTTGGAGGGGGCCAAAACATTCAGTACTTC. Drawing the rest from reference TRBV28 and TRBJ2-4, the complete variable domain is DVKVTQSSRYLVKRTGEKVFLECVQDMDHENMFWYRQDPGLGLRLIYFSYDVKMKEKGDIPEGYSVSREKKERFSLILESASTNQTSMYLCASSFGGGQNIQYFGAGTRLSVL.

In its sample, this clonotype was seen a few times. The genes are TRBV11-2 and TRBJ2-1; tentative D call: TRBD1 (6 bases). The V gene lost 5 bases and the J gene lost 7 bases, with 9 bases spanning the gap. This CDR3 has 12 residues. From germline, CDR1 is SGHAT and CDR2 FQNNGV. The CDR3 nucleotides read TGTGCCAGCAGCCATCAGGGGAATGAGCAGTTCTTC. This sequence encodes CASSHQGNEQFF. Full variable domain (missing parts from reference TRBV11-2 and TRBJ2-1): EAGVAQSPRYKIIEKRQSVAFWCNPISGHATLYWYQQILGQGPKLLIQFQNNGVVDDSQLPKDRFSAERLKGVDSTLKIQPAKLEDSAVYLCASSHQGNEQFFGPGTRLTVL.

This clonotype was found many times. The V and J genes are TRBV5-6 and TRBJ2-3, with 9 nucleotides matching TRBD2. The length of the CDR3 is 21 residues. The germline V gene encodes CDR1 SGHDT and CDR2 YYEEEE. V lost 4 bases and J lost 0; bases outside the gene matches: 21. The CDR3 coding sequence is TGTGCCAGCAGCCAAAGAACCAAAAGCGGGAGGACAAACCCTAGCACAGATACGCAGTATTTT. Encoded protein: CASSQRTKSGRTNPSTDTQYF.

This chain links TRBV10-3 with TRBJ1-1; D is unclear. Germline loops: CDR1 ENHRY, CDR2 SYGVKD. This CDR3 is built from 14 residues. Between the trimmed V and J ends, which lost 6 bases and 3 bases, there was a span of 14 bases. In nucleotides, the CDR3 is TGTGCCATCAGAAGATTAACAAGGGACACTGAAGCTTTCTTT. Protein sequence: CAIRRLTRDTEAFF.

Notes on this clonotype: With a much larger clone just one base away, this may be a read error. The chain has TRBV11-3 and TRBJ2-1, with D tentatively TRBD2 (6 bases). This CDR3 has 15 amino acids. The V gene's germline CDR1 is SGHNT and CDR2 YENEEA. Trimming took 5 bases from V and 3 from J, leaving 14 bases between them. The CDR3 loop reads CASSLGGDLYNEQFF. The CDR3 DNA sequence: TGTGCCAGCAGCCTGGGGGGAGACCTCTACAATGAGCAGTTCTTC. The whole variable domain, remainder taken from reference TRBV11-3 and TRBJ2-1, is EAGVVQSPRYKIIEKKQPVAFWCNPISGHNTLYWYLQNLGQGPELLIRYENEEAVDDSQLPKDRFSAERLKGVDSTLKIQPAELGDSAVYLCASSLGGDLYNEQFFGPGTRLTVL.

This clonotype has at least ten counts. The genes are TRBV7-9 and TRBJ2-7; the match to TRBD1 covers 9 bases. Trimming at V came to 5 bases and at J to 4 bases, leaving 15 bases not matched to a gene. The CDR3 extends over 17 amino acids. Germline assignment: CDR1 SEHNR and CDR2 FQNEAQ (reference sequence). CDR3 sequence (DNA): TGTGCCAGCAGCCTACCGGCCCCGGGACAGGGCCTTTACGAGCAGTACTTC. Its translation is CASSLPAPGQGLYEQYF. The entire variable domain, with the rest obtained from reference TRBV7-9 and TRBJ2-7, is as follows: DTGVSQNPRHKITKRGQNVTFRCDPISEHNRLYWYRQTLGQGPEFLTYFQNEAQLEKSRLLSDRFSAERPKGSFSTLEIQRTEQGDSAMYLCASSLPAPGQGLYEQYFGPGTRLTVT.

This clonotype appeared many times. The V call is TRBV6-5, the J call TRBJ2-3; TRBD1 or TRBD2 may be the D gene (6 bases each). V was pared by 6 bases and J by 3 bases, with 13 bases between. This CDR3 region has 14 residues. Germline lookup yields CDR1 MNHEY and CDR2 SVGAGI. The CDR3 bases are TGTGCCAGCAGCCCAGAAGGGGGGACAGATACGCAGTATTTT. Translation: CASSPEGGTDTQYF.

The table lists this clonotype with a few counts. The V gene is TRBV20-1, the J gene TRBJ2-4; 7 bases line up with TRBD2. V lost 5 bases, J lost 7 bases, and 14 bases stayed unmatched. There are 15 residues in the CDR3. CDR1 and CDR2 from the germline V gene are DFQATT and SNEGSKA (reference sequence). The CDR3 spells CSAESGGRGGNIQYF. The CDR3 coding sequence is TGCAGTGCTGAATCTGGAGGGAGGGGAGGGAACATTCAGTACTTC.

In its sample, this clonotype was seen many times. The chain is built from TRBV25-1 and TRBJ1-1; 8 positions agree with TRBD1. Germline CDR1 and CDR2: MGHDK and SYGVNS. The length of the CDR3 is 14 residues. V lost 4 bases and J lost 5; bases outside the gene matches: 6. Here the CDR3 reads CASSAGQGLTEAFF. As DNA, the CDR3 is TGTGCCAGCAGTGCTGGACAGGGTTTGACTGAAGCTTTCTTT.

This clonotype occurred many times. The genes are TRBV2 and TRBJ2-7, with D possibly being TRBD1 (6 bases). Germline loops: CDR1 SNHLY, CDR2 FYNNEI. The V and J ends lost 8 bases and 3 bases respectively, with 8 bases between them. CDR3 size: 11 residues. In nucleotides, the CDR3 is TGTGCCAGCCTACAGGGCTACGAGCAGTACTTC. The encoded protein is CASLQGYEQYF.

This clonotype was seen a handful of times. The chain joins TRBV11-2 to TRBJ2-7, with 7 bases that match TRBD2. Germline values: CDR1 SGHAT, CDR2 FQNNGV. The CDR3 runs 14 residues. The V gene end was trimmed by 5 bases and the J gene end by 5 bases; junction bases not matched to a gene: 9. The CDR3 bases are TGTGCCAGCAGCCACTGGGGGGAGGGCGACGAGCAGTACTTC. It specifies CASSHWGEGDEQYF.

The V and J genes are TRBV12-3 or TRBV12-4 and TRBJ2-7, with 7 bases lining up with TRBD1. With V trimmed by 3 bases and J by 3 bases, 5 bases remained unmatched. The CDR3 consists of 14 residues. CDR3 sequence reads: CASSFGAGGYEQYF. For the CDR3, the DNA is TGTGCCAGCAGTTTTGGGGCAGGGGGCTACGAGCAGTACTTC.

This chain connects TRBV7-2 to TRBJ2-2; 11 bases match TRBD1. Germline values: CDR1 SGHTA, CDR2 FQGNSA. J lost 6 bases, V lost 0 bases, and 6 bases had no gene match. This CDR3 contains 17 residues. In nucleotides, the CDR3 is TGTGCCAGCAGCTTAGCCTCCGGGACAGGGGGGGCCGGGGAGCTGTTTTTT. As protein: CASSLASGTGGAGELFF.

There are a few counts of this clonotype. At one boundary the junction diverges from the germline segment, which might be a read error. The CDR3 spells CASSLQENTEVFF. DNA for the CDR3: TGTGCCAGCTCACTACAGGAGAACACTGAAGTTTTCTTT. The chain recombines TRBV18 with TRBJ1-1; maybe TRBD1 (5 bases). Germline lookup yields CDR1 KGHSH and CDR2 LQKENI. This CDR3 has 13 residues.

The CDR3 coding sequence is TGTGCCAGTAGTATAGCCGACAATGAGCAGTTCTTC. Its translation is CASSIADNEQFF. The rearrangement links TRBV19 to TRBJ2-1; D not certain. CDR3 length: 12 residues. Germline values: CDR1 LNHDA, CDR2 SQIVND (reference sequence). Trimming took off 1 base at V and 5 bases at J, with 3 bases between the two ends.

This clonotype has more than one count but fewer than ten. The chain carries TRBV9 and TRBJ2-1; maybe TRBD2 (6 bases). This CDR3 comprises 16 residues. The germline V and J ends were trimmed by 0 bases and 1 base, with 11 bases remaining between them. CDR1 SGDLS and CDR2 YYNGEE come from the germline V gene. CDR3 nucleotides: TGTGCCAGCAGCGTAGTGGCGGGGCTTTCCTACAATGAGCAGTTCTTC. It is translated as CASSVVAGLSYNEQFF.

The sample holds many counts of this clonotype. The genes are TRBV9 and TRBJ1-4; possibly TRBD1 for D (5 bases). The CDR3 has 15 amino acids. V shed 3 bases and J shed 3 bases, with 12 bases lying between them. Per the germline V gene, CDR1 is SGDLS and CDR2 is YYNGEE. The CDR3 loop is CASSEGPAANEKLFF. CDR3 DNA sequence: TGTGCCAGCAGCGAGGGGCCGGCGGCTAATGAAAAACTGTTTTTT.